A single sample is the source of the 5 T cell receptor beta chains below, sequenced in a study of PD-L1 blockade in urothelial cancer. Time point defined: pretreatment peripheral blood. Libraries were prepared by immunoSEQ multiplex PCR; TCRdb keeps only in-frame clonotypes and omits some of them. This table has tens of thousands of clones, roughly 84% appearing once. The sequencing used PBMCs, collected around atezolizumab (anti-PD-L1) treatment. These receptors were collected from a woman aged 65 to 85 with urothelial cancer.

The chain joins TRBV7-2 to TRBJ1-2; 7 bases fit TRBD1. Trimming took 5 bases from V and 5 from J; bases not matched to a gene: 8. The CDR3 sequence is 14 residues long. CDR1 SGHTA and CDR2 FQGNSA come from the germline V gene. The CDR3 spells CASSLSGQSYGYTF. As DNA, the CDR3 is TGTGCCAGCAGCCTCTCGGGACAGAGTTATGGCTACACCTTC.

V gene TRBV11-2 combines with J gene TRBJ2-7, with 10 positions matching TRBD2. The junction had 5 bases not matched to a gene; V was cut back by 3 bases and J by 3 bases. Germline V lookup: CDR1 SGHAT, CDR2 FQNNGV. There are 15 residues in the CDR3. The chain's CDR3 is CASSFSGGPRYEQYF. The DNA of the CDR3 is TGTGCCAGCAGCTTTAGCGGGGGGCCCCGCTACGAGCAGTACTTC.

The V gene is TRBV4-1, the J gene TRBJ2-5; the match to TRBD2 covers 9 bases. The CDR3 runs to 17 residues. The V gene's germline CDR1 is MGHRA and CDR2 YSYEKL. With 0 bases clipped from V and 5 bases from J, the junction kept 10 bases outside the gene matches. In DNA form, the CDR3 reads TGCGCCAGCAGCCAAGATGAGATGGCGGGGGGGAGGGAGACCCAGTACTTC. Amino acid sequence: CASSQDEMAGGRETQYF.

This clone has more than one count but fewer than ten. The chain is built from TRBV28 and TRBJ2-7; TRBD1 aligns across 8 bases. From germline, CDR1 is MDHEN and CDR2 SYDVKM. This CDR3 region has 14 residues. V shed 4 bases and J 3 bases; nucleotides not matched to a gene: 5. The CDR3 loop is CASSSPGQGYEQYF. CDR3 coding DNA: TGTGCCAGCAGTTCCCCAGGACAGGGCTACGAGCAGTACTTC.

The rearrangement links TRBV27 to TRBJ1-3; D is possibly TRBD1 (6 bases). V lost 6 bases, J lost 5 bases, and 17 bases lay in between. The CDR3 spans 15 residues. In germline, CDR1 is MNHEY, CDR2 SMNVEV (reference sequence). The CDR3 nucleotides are TGTGCCAGCAGGACGACGACAGGCGGACGAAACACCATATATTTT. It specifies CASRTTTGGRNTIYF.